The subject of this entry is one TCR beta chain. As yet, its antigen is unknown. The entry originates in a study of radiation and T cells in renal cell carcinoma. Findings of the study overall: In blood, top tumor clones expanded by 2 weeks, shrinking by 4. Pretreatment tumor biopsies were lacking, so baseline clonotypes are unknown.

The germline V gene encodes CDR1 SGHDT and CDR2 YYEEEE. V lost 7 bases and J lost 5; bases outside the gene matches: 7. The CDR3 totals 13 residues. The sample's time point: blood 4 weeks post-SBRT, at nephrectomy. Treatment specified: 15 Gy SBRT to primary tumor, nephrectomy 4 weeks later. Nephrectomy followed 15 Gy stereotactic body radiation by 4 weeks. This renal cell carcinoma was of the clear cell type. The protocol was immunoSEQ multiplex PCR, while the TCRdb copy is restricted to in-frame clones and leaves out a portion. The sample lists under 200,000 clones, about 88% occurring once. This chain joins TRBV5-6 and TRBJ2-3; TRBD2 matches at 7 bases. The clonotype was recovered from a woman aged 45-65 years with renal cell carcinoma. The sequences come from blood, collected from a patient whose treatment included radiotherapy and nephrectomy. In DNA form, the CDR3 reads TGTGCCAGCTCCAGCGGGGTGGGAGATACGCAGTATTTT. Encoded protein: CASSSGVGDTQYF.